This paragraph reports one TCR beta chain. It was with unique molecular identifiers that the TCRbeta library was prepared. TCRdb re-called the PCR reads with MiXCR, one entry per CDR3 protein. The profile shows a few hundred thousand distinct CDR3 sequences, 27% of them singletons. The data derive from a study of T-cell reconstitution after alpha-beta-depleted transplantation in children. CDR3 length: 17 amino acids. J lost 6 bases, V lost 0 bases, and 9 bases had no gene match. CDR1 and CDR2 from the germline V gene are LGHNA and YNFKEQ. This chain connects TRBV4-2 to TRBJ2-2; 8 bases are shared with TRBD2. This material consisted of PBMCs, taken before TCRalphabeta/CD19-depleted stem cell transplant. The clonotype was recovered from a boy in the first two years of life with Wiskott-Aldrich syndrome, due to receive a stem cell transplant. DNA of the CDR3: TGTGCCAGCAGCCAAGATACGGTAGCGGGGCAGCCCGGGGAGCTGTTTTTT. Translating it yields CASSQDTVAGQPGELFF.